The T cell receptor (beta chain) described here comes from a study of CD8+CD57+ T cells in acquired aplastic anemia. Trimming removed 3 bases from V and 4 bases from J, with 18 bases in between. This CDR3 comprises 16 residues. Germline V gene data show CDR1 as MGHDK and CDR2 as SYGVNS. For CDR3 and TCR beta VDJ profiling, genomic DNA was the template used. One entry per CDR3 protein, called by TCRdb with MiXCR from the reads. The table has roughly 180,000 distinct CDR3 sequences, roughly three fifths seen once. Before being chosen for sequencing, patients had shown CD8+CD57+ cell expansion by flow cytometry.

The chain joins TRBV25-1 to TRBJ1-2, with a tentative D call TRBD1 (6 bases). This TCR derives from a human donor with aplastic anemia. Source material: sorted CD4+, CD8+, or CD8+CD57+ T cells (not recorded which) from PBMCs. The CDR3 region has the DNA TGTGCCAGCAGTGACCGCCCTACAGGGTTCGGCTATGGCTACACCTTC. This sequence encodes CASSDRPTGFGYGYTF.